The TCR beta chain under discussion was sequenced for a study of T cells in narcolepsy. Looking at the study overall: Donors had narcolepsy type 1 or type 2, or were healthy controls. General study results and limits: HCRT-specific and TRIB2-specific autoreactive clonotypes appeared among same-patient CSF and blood CD4+ clonotypes. Reportedly, autoreactive clonotypes were serially detected in patients' blood but not controls'.

Assay used: immunoSEQ multiplex PCR; TCRdb lists only in-frame clones, some missing. Here the sample spans about 20,000 clones, 83% being singletons. V was clipped by 3 bases and J by 3 bases; unmatched bases: 6. From germline, CDR1 is MNHEY and CDR2 SMNVEV (reference sequence). The CDR3 sequence is 15 residues long. On this clone itself: Its antigen remains unknown.

This rearrangement joins TRBV27 to TRBJ2-7; TRBD1 aligns across 9 bases. The sample comprised memory (CD45RA-) CD4+ T cells from blood. The source is a human donor in good health. In nucleotides, the CDR3 is TGTGCCAGCAGTTTGGGACAGGGCTTAAACTACGAGCAGTACTTC. Protein sequence: CASSLGQGLNYEQYF.